Presented here are 5 T cell receptor beta chains from one specimen sequenced in a study of T cell repertoires in cytomegalovirus infection. TCRdb re-derived calls from the reads in MiXCR, one entry per CDR3 protein. The sample lists about 460,000 distinct CDR3 sequences, about 10% seen once, with roughly 10% in the top ten. Sequenced: PBMCs. Receptors originate from a human donor in good health (CMV status not recorded). Some clones in this sample may be carry-over from other donors' samples.

This clonotype came up many times. V is TRBV28 and J is TRBJ1-5; possible D gene TRBD1, 6 bases. The CDR3 is made up of 18 amino acids. Germline V CDR1 and CDR2: MDHEN, SYDVKM. Trimming cost V 5 bases and J 4 bases, with 24 bases left between them. CDR3 region: CASSPPQSGAYLNQPQHF. The DNA for the CDR3 is TGTGCCAGCAGTCCCCCCCAATCAGGGGCCTACCTTAATCAGCCCCAGCATTTT.

The table lists this clonotype with many counts. The chain carries TRBV7-2 and TRBJ1-2; 7 positions agree with TRBD1. Germline V gene data show CDR1 as SGHTA and CDR2 as FQGNSA. CDR3 length equals 14 residues. After removal of 5 bases from V and 7 bases from J, the junction contained 10 bases not matched to a gene. Here the CDR3 reads CASSLGQPSGGYTF. In DNA form, the CDR3 reads TGTGCCAGCAGCCTGGGACAGCCATCAGGTGGCTACACCTTC.

This clonotype showed up just a few times. The CDR3 here is CASSTQRTVSGNTIYF. As DNA, the CDR3 is TGTGCCAGCAGCACACAACGGACAGTCTCTGGAAACACCATATATTTT. The J gene is TRBJ1-3, the V gene TRBV2, with a weak D call TRBD1 (6 bases). Trimming took 6 bases from V and 0 from J, leaving 15 bases between them. Germline CDR1 is SNHLY and CDR2 is FYNNEI. This CDR3 has 16 amino acids.

This clonotype has at least ten counts. The V gene is TRBV20-1, the J gene TRBJ1-6; D uncertain. CDR1 and CDR2 from the germline V gene are DFQATT and SNEGSKA (reference sequence). The CDR3 has 16 amino acids. The germline V and J ends were trimmed by 4 bases and 7 bases, with 20 bases remaining between them. For the CDR3, the DNA is TGCAGTGCTATCTTCGTTGGAGGGTCCGGGAATTCACCCCTCCACTTT. As protein: CSAIFVGGSGNSPLHF.

This clonotype was found many times. The chain joins TRBV11-2 to TRBJ2-3; no firm D call. The CDR3 runs to 14 residues. The ends were cut back, 3 bases at V and 0 bases at J, with 7 bases in the middle. The germline V gene has CDR1 SGHAT and CDR2 FQNNGV. The CDR3 DNA reads as TGTGCCAGCAGCTTGGCAGAAAGCACAGATACGCAGTATTTT. The encoded protein is CASSLAESTDTQYF.